This TCR beta chain was found in a study of blood T cell repertoires in COVID-19. For the study at large: Nucleic acid was either cDNA or gDNA, and it came from T cells, B-cell-depleted T cells, or PBMCs.

TCRdb keeps only in-frame clones here, not all; method: immunoSEQ multiplex PCR. The sample has about 50,000 clones; less than 85% are singletons. This receptor was identified in a man in his 70s with active COVID-19. The specimen was peripheral blood.

CDR3 nucleotides: TGTGCCAGCAGTCGGGGAGGGAGGTACGAGCAGTACTTC. As protein: CASSRGGRYEQYF. The chain uses TRBV6-5 and TRBJ2-7, with 7 positions matching TRBD2. CDR3 length: 13 amino acids. V dropped 5 bases and J dropped 4; count of bases not matched to a gene: 5. The germline CDR1 and CDR2 sequences are MNHEY and SVGAGI.